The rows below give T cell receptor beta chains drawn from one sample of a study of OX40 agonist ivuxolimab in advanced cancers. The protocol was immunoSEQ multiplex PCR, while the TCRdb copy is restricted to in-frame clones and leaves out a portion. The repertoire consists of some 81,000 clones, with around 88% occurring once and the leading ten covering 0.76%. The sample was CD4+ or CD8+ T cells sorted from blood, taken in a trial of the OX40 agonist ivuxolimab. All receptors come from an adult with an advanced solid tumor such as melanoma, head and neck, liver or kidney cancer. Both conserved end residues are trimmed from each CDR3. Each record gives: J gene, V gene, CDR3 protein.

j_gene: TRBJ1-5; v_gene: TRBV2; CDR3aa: ASRQGVSNQPQH
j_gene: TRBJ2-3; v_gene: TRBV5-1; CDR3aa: ASSYRGADTQY
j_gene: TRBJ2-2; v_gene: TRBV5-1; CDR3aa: ASSLAITSFGELF
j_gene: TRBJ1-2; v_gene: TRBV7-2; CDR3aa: ASSLGGNNYGYT
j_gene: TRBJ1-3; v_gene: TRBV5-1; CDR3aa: ASSLVPDSGNTIY
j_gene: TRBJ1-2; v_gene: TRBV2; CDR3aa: ASSDRAGGGYT
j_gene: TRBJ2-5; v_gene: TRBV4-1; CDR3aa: ASSLSGKLVETQY
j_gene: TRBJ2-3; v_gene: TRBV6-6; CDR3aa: ASGSRGVADTQY
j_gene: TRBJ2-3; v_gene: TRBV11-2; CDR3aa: ASSPVDTQY
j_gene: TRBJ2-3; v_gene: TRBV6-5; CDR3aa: ASSYSRTLTDTQY
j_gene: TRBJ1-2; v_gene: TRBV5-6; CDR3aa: ASSQGLGGYT
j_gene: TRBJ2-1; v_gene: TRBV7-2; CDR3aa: ASSARPVEEQF
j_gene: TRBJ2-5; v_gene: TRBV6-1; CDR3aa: ASSYGPGQQETQY
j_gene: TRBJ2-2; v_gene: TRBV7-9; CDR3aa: ASSLAGTAGELF
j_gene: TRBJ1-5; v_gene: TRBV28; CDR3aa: ASGTGGQPQH
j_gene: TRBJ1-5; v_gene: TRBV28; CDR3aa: ASGTGVNQPQH
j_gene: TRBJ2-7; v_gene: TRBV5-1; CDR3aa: ASSLLSGGAYEQY
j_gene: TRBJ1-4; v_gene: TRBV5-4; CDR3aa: ASSRDSLNEKLF
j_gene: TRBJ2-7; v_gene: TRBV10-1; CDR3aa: ASSESTDSYEQY
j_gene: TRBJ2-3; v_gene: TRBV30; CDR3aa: AWGAADTQY
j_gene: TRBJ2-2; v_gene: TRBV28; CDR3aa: ASSFRETGELF
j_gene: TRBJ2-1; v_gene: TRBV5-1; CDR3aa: ASSPSGGTYNEQF
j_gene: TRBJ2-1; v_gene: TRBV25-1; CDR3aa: ASSDIQGVHNEQF
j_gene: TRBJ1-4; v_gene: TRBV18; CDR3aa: ASSPRTGGDEKLF
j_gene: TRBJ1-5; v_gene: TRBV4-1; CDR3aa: ASSQEDYSNQPQH
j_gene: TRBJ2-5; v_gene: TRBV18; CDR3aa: ASSTGTQETQY
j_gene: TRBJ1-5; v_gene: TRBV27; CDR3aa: ASSRTGNQPQH
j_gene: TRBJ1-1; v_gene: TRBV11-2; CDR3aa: ASSLALYTEAF
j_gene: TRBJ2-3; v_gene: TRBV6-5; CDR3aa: ASSRRPQQDTQY
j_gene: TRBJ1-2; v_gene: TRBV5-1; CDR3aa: ASSLGRSKANYGYT
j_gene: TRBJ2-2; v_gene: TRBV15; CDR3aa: ATSSRRTGNTGELF
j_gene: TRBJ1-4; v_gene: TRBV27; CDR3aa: ASRGEGQVNEKLF
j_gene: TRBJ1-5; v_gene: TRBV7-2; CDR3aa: ASSLAGALQPQH
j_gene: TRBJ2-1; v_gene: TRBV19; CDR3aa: ASSRGRTNNEQF
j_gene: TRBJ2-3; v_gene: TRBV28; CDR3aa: ASGGLDTQY
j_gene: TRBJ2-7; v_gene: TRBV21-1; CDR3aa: ASSGTLEGRPEQY
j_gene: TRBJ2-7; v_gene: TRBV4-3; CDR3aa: ASSQVESSYEQY
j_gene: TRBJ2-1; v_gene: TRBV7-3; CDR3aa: ASSPGGLVNEQF
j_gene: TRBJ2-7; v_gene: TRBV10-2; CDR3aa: ASSTSGNYEQY
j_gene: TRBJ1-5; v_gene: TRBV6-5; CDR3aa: ASSYGGQPQH
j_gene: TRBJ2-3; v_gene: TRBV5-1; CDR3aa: ASSPGGRGGPDTQY
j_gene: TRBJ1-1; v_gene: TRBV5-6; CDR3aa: ASSFYGGTEAF
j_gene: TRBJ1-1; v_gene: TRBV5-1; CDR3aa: ASSWMQGRRRGDTEAF
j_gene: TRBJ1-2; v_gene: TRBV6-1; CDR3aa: ASSERGNYGYT
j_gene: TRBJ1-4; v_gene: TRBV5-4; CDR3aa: ASSLTGGANEKLF
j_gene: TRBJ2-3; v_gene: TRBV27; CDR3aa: ASSPDLSATDTQY
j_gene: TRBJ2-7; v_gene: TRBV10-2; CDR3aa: ASSEVTGANYEQY
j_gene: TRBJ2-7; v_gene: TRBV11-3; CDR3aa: ASSLLADYEQY
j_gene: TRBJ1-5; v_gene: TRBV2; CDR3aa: ASTRTGGSQPQH
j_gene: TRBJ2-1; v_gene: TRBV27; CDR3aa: ASSPRQGPSNEQF
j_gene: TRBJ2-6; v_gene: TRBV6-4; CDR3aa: ASSDTAAGANVLT
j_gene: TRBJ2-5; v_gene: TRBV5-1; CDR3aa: ASSPGLRSETQY
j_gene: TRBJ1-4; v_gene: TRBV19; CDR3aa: ASKTLDRANEKLF